This TCR beta chain was sequenced in a study of blood T cell repertoires in COVID-19. Study overall: Both acute and convalescent COVID-19 samples were obtained from the United States, Italy and Spain.

V lost 3 bases to trimming and J lost 4 bases; unmatched junction nucleotides: 7. Germline lookup yields CDR1 LGHNA and CDR2 YNFKEQ. The CDR3 has 17 residues. Per the original data handling: Nucleated cell counts were estimated from reference gene primer amplification. This table comes from immunoSEQ multiplex PCR, and its TCRdb copy is limited to in-frame clones, with some not included. V, J and clone size were drawn from that table, and D and trimming were deduced from the DNA. The top ten hold under 7% of the sample, which has approximately 300,000 clones, 75% to 95% seen once. Seattle-derived patients entered the study during active infection and were followed longitudinally.

The sequenced sample consisted of peripheral blood. The clonotype was recovered from a young woman with COVID-19, enrolled during active disease. V gene TRBV4-2 combines with J gene TRBJ2-5, with 14 bases lining up with TRBD2. The CDR3 is CASSQARLAGGRETQYF. The CDR3 DNA is TGTGCCAGCAGCCAGGCGAGACTAGCGGGGGGGAGAGAGACCCAGTACTTC.